The clone carrying this T cell receptor (beta chain) was detected a few times. Its antigen is as yet unknown. Time point in this sample: newly diagnosed GD, antithyroid drugs for less than 3 months. Extracted RNA from PBMCs served as the source of the TCR library. This sample was taken from a study of regulatory T cells in long-lasting Graves disease. The authors built TCR beta libraries using iRepertoire HTBI primers and Arm-PCR of CDR3 regions. TCRdb reprocessed the multiplex PCR reads with MiXCR, giving one entry per CDR3 protein. This sample yields roughly 350,000 distinct CDR3 sequences, of which approximately 15% are seen a single time; roughly 27% belongs to the top ten. General study results and limits: Accuracy might have suffered from few samples. Segments TRBV28, TRBJ1-2 and TRBJ2-5 showed preferential usage in persistent disease.

J was trimmed by 7 bases and V by 7 bases; bases with no gene match: 11. This CDR3 spans 14 amino acids. Germline CDR1 is SGHKS and CDR2 is YYEKEE (reference sequence). This sample was also put to use in a study of T cells in Graves' hyperthyroidism and ophthalmopathy.

The V and J genes are TRBV5-5 and TRBJ1-5; 7 bases line up with TRBD1. Material: peripheral blood mononuclear cells (PBMCs), obtained at new diagnosis, from a patient treated with antithyroid drugs. The receptor was isolated from a man aged 35 to 55 with Graves disease. In DNA, the CDR3 is TGTGCCAGCTCACCCAACACAGGGGAGCAGCCCCAGCATTTT. Protein product: CASSPNTGEQPQHF. Full variable domain (remainder filled in from reference TRBV5-5 and TRBJ1-5): DAGVTQSPTHLIKTRGQQVTLRCSPISGHKSVSWYQQVLGQGPQFIFQYYEKEERGRGNFPDRFSARQFPNYSSELNVNALLLGDSALYLCASSPNTGEQPQHFGDGTRLSIL.